The present TCR beta chain was sequenced within a study of graft-versus-host responses after intestinal transplantation. The wider study: The recipients all started with anti-thymocyte globulin induction and then took tacrolimus and steroids for 3 to 4 years. Points from the study as a whole: Investigators detected GvH clones in recipient marrow, with some emerging earlier in ileum or blood. Those patients showing graft-donor T cell macrochimerism displayed high graft-versus-host to host-versus-graft clonal ratios in allografts.

Clones were read by immunoSEQ multiplex PCR, and TCRdb kept only the in-frame ones, dropping some. The sample has 55,000 to 75,000 clones, approximately 80% seen once. Concerning this clone itself: Antigen unknown.

CDR3 length: 15 residues. CDR1 is MNHEY and CDR2 is SVGAGI in the germline V gene. V lost 2 bases to trimming and J lost 10 bases, with 15 bases between them. The chain joins TRBV6-5 to TRBJ1-6; tentative D call: TRBD1 (5 bases). The TCR was taken from a human donor who was the organ donor for an intestinal transplant. The starting material was unstimulated CD4+ T cells sorted from spleen or lymph node cells, obtained before transplant. The CDR3 DNA reads as TGTGCCAGCAGTTACCGGCCACACAGGAGCTCACCCCTCCACTTT. It is translated as CASSYRPHRSSPLHF.